Following are 7 T cell receptor beta chains from one sample sequenced in a study of cytomegalovirus exposure and HLA in healthy donors (dated by TCRdb to 2015 to 2018). To prepare the library, the immunoSEQ multiplex PCR assay was applied. For the multiplex PCR, a mixture combining 60 forward primers for TCR Vbeta segments and 13 reverse primers for TCR Jbeta segments was used. Entries here come from immuneACCESS through TCRdb and include only in-frame sequences with V and J called. Some clones fail to appear in such tables; in the studies checked, an unresolved V gene covers under half of the shortfall, and the cause of the remainder is unknown. This sample has fewer than 200,000 clones in its table, and roughly 12% of those were observed once. The top ten hold 7.8% of the sample. Sample: PBMCs. Receptor source: a man in his fifties or sixties in good health and CMV-seropositive.

This clone was counted between two and nine times. The chain links TRBV6-1 to TRBJ1-4; 10 nucleotides agree with TRBD1. Germline CDR1 and CDR2: MNHNS and SASEGT. The CDR3 contains 14 residues. Losses at the gene ends were 6 bases for V and 11 bases for J; bases not matched to a gene: 9. The CDR3 sequence: CASSSGTGVGKLFF. The CDR3 DNA reads as TGTGCCAGCAGCTCCGGGACAGGGGTGGGCAAACTGTTTTTT.

This sequence joins TRBV18 and TRBJ1-5, with 8 bases fitting TRBD1. Germline lookup yields CDR1 KGHSH and CDR2 LQKENI. Trimming took 6 bases from V and 6 from J; bases not matched to a gene: 4. The CDR3 loop spans 13 amino acids. The CDR3 spells CASSLDRGQPQHF. DNA for the CDR3: TGTGCCAGCTCCCTCGACAGGGGTCAGCCCCAGCATTTT.

The chain uses TRBV28 and TRBJ1-4, with 11 nucleotides matching TRBD1. Germline V gene data show CDR1 as MDHEN and CDR2 as SYDVKM. Trimming at V came to 2 bases and at J to 10 bases, leaving 6 bases not matched to a gene. The CDR3 is 15 amino acids. The CDR3 DNA reads TGTGCCAGCAGTTTACCGACCGGGACAGGGGGAAAACTGTTTTTT. Its translation: CASSLPTGTGGKLFF. Full variable domain (outside the CDR3, taken from reference TRBV28 and TRBJ1-4): DVKVTQSSRYLVKRTGEKVFLECVQDMDHENMFWYRQDPGLGLRLIYFSYDVKMKEKGDIPEGYSVSREKKERFSLILESASTNQTSMYLCASSLPTGTGGKLFFGSGTQLSVL.

This clone was seen a few times. This chain links TRBV6-6 with TRBJ1-2; TRBD1 aligns across 7 bases. CDR1 and CDR2 from the germline V gene are MNHNY and SVGAGI (reference sequence). After removal of 5 bases from V and 8 bases from J, the junction contained 11 bases not matched to a gene. This CDR3 comprises 14 residues. The CDR3 region is CASSPRQGGEGYTF. The DNA for the CDR3 is TGTGCCAGCAGTCCGAGACAGGGCGGTGAAGGCTACACCTTC.

The rearrangement links TRBV27 to TRBJ1-5; 9 bases line up with TRBD1. The V and J ends lost 5 bases and 2 bases, in that order; junction bases with no gene match: 7. Germline V gene data show CDR1 as MNHEY and CDR2 as SMNVEV (reference sequence). The CDR3 has 16 residues. The CDR3 sequence: CASSPRTGVGNQPQHF. The CDR3 nucleotides read TGTGCCAGCAGTCCTCGGACAGGGGTAGGCAATCAGCCCCAGCATTTT.

V is TRBV5-1 and J is TRBJ2-5; D might be TRBD1 (7 bases). Per the germline V gene, CDR1 is SGHRS and CDR2 is YFSETQ. The germline V and J ends were trimmed by 4 bases and 5 bases, with 18 bases remaining between them. This CDR3 is 15 amino acids long. The CDR3 DNA sequence: TGCGCCAGCAGCGCGACAGGGACTCCGACGGAGACCCAGTACTTC. This encodes CASSATGTPTETQYF.

This chain links TRBV11-3 with TRBJ2-3; 12 nucleotides line up with TRBD2. Germline V gene sequence: CDR1 SGHNT, CDR2 YENEEA. The V gene end was trimmed by 5 bases and the J gene end by 2 bases; junction bases not matched to a gene: 5. The CDR3 is made up of 16 amino acids. The CDR3 DNA sequence: TGTGCCAGCAGCCCCACTAGCGGGGGGATCACAGATACGCAGTATTTT. Translating it yields CASSPTSGGITDTQYF.